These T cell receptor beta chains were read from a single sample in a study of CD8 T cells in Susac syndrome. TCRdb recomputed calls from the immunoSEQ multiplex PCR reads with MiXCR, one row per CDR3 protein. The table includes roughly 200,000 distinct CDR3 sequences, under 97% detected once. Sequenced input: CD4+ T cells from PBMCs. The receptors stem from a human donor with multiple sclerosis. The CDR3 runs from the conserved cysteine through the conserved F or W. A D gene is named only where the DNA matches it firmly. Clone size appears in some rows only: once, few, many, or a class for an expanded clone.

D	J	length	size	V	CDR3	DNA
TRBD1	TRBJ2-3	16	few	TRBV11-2	CASSKTGAAHTDTQYF	TGTGCCAGCAGCAAAACAGGGGCTGCCCACACAGATACGCAGTATTTT
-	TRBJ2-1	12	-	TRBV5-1	CASSQPNNEQFF	TGCGCCAGCAGCCAGCCCAACAATGAGCAGTTCTTC
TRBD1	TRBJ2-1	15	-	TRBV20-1	CSAHPSTGTGREQFF	TGCAGTGCCCACCCTTCGACGGGGACAGGGCGAGAGCAGTTCTTC
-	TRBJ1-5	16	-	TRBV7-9	CASSLYGGRGNQPQHF	TGTGCCAGCAGCTTATACGGCGGGCGCGGCAATCAGCCCCAGCATTTT
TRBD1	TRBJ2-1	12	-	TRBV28	CASSKGGVEQFF	TGTGCCAGCAGTAAAGGGGGCGTTGAGCAGTTCTTC
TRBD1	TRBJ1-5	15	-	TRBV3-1	CASSHRTGGNQPQHF	TGTGCCAGCAGCCATAGGACAGGGGGGAATCAGCCCCAGCATTTT
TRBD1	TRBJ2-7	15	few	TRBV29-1	CSVEAWGQNSYEQYF	TGCAGCGTTGAAGCTTGGGGACAGAACTCCTACGAGCAGTACTTC
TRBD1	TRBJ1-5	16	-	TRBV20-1	CSARAPWTGGNQPQHF	TGCAGTGCTAGGGCCCCTTGGACAGGGGGCAATCAGCCCCAGCATTTT
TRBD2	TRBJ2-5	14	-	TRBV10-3	CAIRAGLSGETQYF	TGTGCCATCAGAGCGGGACTCTCCGGGGAGACCCAGTACTTC
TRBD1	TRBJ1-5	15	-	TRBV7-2	CASSLLATGFEPQHF	TGTGCCAGCAGCTTATTGGCGACAGGGTTTGAGCCCCAGCATTTT
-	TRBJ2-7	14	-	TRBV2	CASWWGEVSYEQYF	TGTGCCAGCTGGTGGGGGGAAGTCTCCTACGAGCAGTACTTC
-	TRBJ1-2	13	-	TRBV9	CASSVAYAGGYTF	TGTGCCAGCAGCGTAGCTTATGCGGGCGGCTACACCTTC
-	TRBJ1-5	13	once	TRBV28	CASSLPPFQPQHF	TGTGCCAGCAGTTTACCCCCTTTTCAGCCCCAGCATTTT
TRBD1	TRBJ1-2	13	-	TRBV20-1	CSAEAGGANGYTF	TGCAGTGCGGAGGCAGGGGGCGCGAATGGCTACACCTTC
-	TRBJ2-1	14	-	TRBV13	CASSSKSGPNEQFF	TGTGCCAGCAGCTCAAAATCAGGCCCCAATGAGCAGTTCTTC
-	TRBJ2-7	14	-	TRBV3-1	CASKRDRISYEQYF	TGTGCCAGCAAACGGGACCGGATTTCCTACGAGCAGTACTTC
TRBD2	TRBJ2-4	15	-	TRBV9	CASSQEAGGYDIQYF	TGTGCCAGCAGCCAGGAAGCCGGGGGGTACGACATTCAGTACTTC
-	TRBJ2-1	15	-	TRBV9	CASSAGLTAYNEQFF	TGTGCCAGCAGCGCCGGACTAACTGCCTACAATGAGCAGTTCTTC
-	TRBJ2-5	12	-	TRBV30	CAWKGGEETQYF	TGTGCCTGGAAGGGAGGCGAAGAGACCCAGTACTTC
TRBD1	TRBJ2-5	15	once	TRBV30	CAWSAGVTGQETQYF	TGTGCCTGGAGCGCTGGCGTGACAGGGCAAGAGACCCAGTACTTC
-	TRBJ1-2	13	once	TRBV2	CASSVEGTGGYTF	TGTGCCAGCAGTGTGGAGGGAACAGGGGGCTACACCTTC
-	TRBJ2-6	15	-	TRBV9	CASSFSLSGANVLTF	TGTGCCAGCAGCTTTAGCCTCTCTGGGGCCAACGTCCTGACTTTC
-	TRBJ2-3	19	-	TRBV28	CASSRPRGVGGVGTDTQYF	TGTGCCAGCAGCCGACCCCGCGGGGTTGGTGGAGTAGGCACAGATACGCAGTATTTT
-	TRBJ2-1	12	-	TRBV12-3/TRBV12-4	CASSKTGTEQFF	TGTGCCAGCAGTAAAACCGGGACAGAGCAGTTCTTC
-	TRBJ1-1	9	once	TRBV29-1	CSVDPGTLF	TGCAGCGTTGATCCCGGGACGCTCTTT
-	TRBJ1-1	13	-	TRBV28	CASSLGFRSEAFF	TGTGCCAGCAGTTTGGGGTTTCGGTCTGAAGCTTTCTTT
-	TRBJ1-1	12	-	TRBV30	CAWNPRGARAFF	TGTGCCTGGAACCCCCGGGGGGCGAGGGCTTTCTTT
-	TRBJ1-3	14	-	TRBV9	CASDREGDGNTIYF	TGTGCCAGCGACCGGGAAGGGGATGGAAACACCATATATTTT
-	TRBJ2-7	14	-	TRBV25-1	CASSEFWATGEQYF	TGTGCCAGCAGTGAATTTTGGGCGACGGGCGAGCAGTACTTC
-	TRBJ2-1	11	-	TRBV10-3	CAISESNEQFF	TGTGCCATCAGTGAGTCGAATGAGCAGTTCTTC
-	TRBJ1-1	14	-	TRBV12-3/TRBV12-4	CASSQTLINTEAFF	TGTGCCAGCAGTCAGACCCTTATTAACACTGAAGCTTTCTTT
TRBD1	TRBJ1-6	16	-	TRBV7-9	CASSEPGQNSASPLHF	TGTGCCAGCAGCGAGCCGGGACAGAATAGCGCCTCACCCCTCCACTTT
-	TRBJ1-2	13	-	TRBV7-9	CASSPVGDYGYTF	TGTGCCAGCAGCCCGGTGGGGGACTATGGCTACACCTTC
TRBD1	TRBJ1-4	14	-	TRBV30	CACTGTGIGEKLFF	TGTGCCTGCACCGGGACAGGGATCGGCGAAAAACTGTTTTTT
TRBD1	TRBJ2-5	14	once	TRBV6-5	CASSRQGSRETQYF	TGTGCCAGCAGTAGACAGGGGTCGAGGGAGACCCAGTACTTC
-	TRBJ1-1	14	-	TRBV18	CASSPGAGVTEAFF	TGTGCCAGCTCACCCGGGGCCGGGGTTACTGAAGCTTTCTTT
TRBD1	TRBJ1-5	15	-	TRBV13	CASSSSQDRNQPQHF	TGTGCCAGCAGCTCCAGTCAGGACAGGAATCAGCCCCAGCATTTT
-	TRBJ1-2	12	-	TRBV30	CAWSVLAGGYTF	TGTGCCTGGAGTGTACTCGCGGGCGGCTACACCTTC
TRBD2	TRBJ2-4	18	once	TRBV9	CASSVAPASGGMQNIQYF	TGTGCCAGCAGCGTAGCTCCAGCTAGCGGGGGGATGCAAAACATTCAGTACTTC
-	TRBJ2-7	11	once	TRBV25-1	CASSDPYKQYF	TGTGCCAGCAGTGACCCCTACAAGCAGTACTTC
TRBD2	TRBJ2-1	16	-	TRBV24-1	CATSDPGTSGGNEQFF	TGTGCCACCAGTGACCCAGGGACTAGCGGGGGCAATGAGCAGTTCTTC
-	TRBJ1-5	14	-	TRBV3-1	CASSQSIPNQPQHF	TGTGCCAGCAGCCAAAGTATACCGAATCAGCCCCAGCATTTT